Each of the 20 T cell receptor beta chains below was sequenced from the same sample in a study of blood T cell repertoires in COVID-19. Profiling relied on immunoSEQ multiplex PCR, and the TCRdb table lists in-frame clones only, not all of them. The sample lists about 210,000 clones; 84% were seen once. The specimen sequenced was PBMCs or T cells enriched from blood (not recorded which). These receptors all stem from a woman between 25 and 40 years old who had been exposed to COVID-19.

About this clone: The germline gene is not matched at one end of the junction; a read error may be the cause. The genes are TRBV4-1 and TRBJ2-7; 7 bases map to TRBD2. Germline CDR1 reads MGHRA; CDR2 reads YSYEKL. The length of the CDR3 is 17 residues. The CDR3 DNA sequence: TGCGCCAGCAGCCAAGATCGTGACGGGGGGACCTCCTACCAGCAGTACTTC. It yields the protein CASSQDRDGGTSYQQYF.

This chain connects TRBV9 to TRBJ1-3, with D tentatively TRBD1 (5 bases). This CDR3 contains 15 residues. V was pared by 3 bases and J by 3 bases, with 13 bases between. Germline lookup yields CDR1 SGDLS and CDR2 YYNGEE. DNA for the CDR3: TGTGCCAGCAGCGAAACCGGGACTATTGGAAACACCATATATTTT. It codes for CASSETGTIGNTIYF.

The CDR3 nucleotides read TGTGCCAGCAGCGTACAGGGGACTGAAGCTTTCTTT. The encoded protein is CASSVQGTEAFF. The rearrangement links TRBV12-3 or TRBV12-4 to TRBJ1-1; 7 bases agree with TRBD1. The CDR3 covers 12 residues. With V trimmed by 6 bases and J by 5 bases, 3 bases remained unmatched.

The chain uses TRBV2 and TRBJ1-5, with a weak D call TRBD1 (6 bases). Germline V gene data show CDR1 as SNHLY and CDR2 as FYNNEI. The CDR3 sequence is 12 residues long. The V end was cut by 7 bases, the J end by 5 bases, with 9 bases between. Here the CDR3 DNA reads TGTGCCAGCAAGGGGGACGATCAGCCCCAGCATTTT. Its translation: CASKGDDQPQHF.

The chain has TRBV19 and TRBJ1-2; TRBD1 matches at 8 bases. Germline V gene sequence: CDR1 LNHDA, CDR2 SQIVND (reference sequence). The CDR3 sequence is 14 residues long. With V trimmed by 6 bases and J by 0 bases, 3 bases remained unmatched. CDR3 protein: CASSRDRTNYGYTF. The DNA for the CDR3 is TGTGCCAGTAGCCGGGACAGGACTAACTATGGCTACACCTTC. Full variable domain (remainder filled in from reference TRBV19 and TRBJ1-2): DGGITQSPKYLFRKEGQNVTLSCEQNLNHDAMYWYRQDPGQGLRLIYYSQIVNDFQKGDIAEGYSVSREKKESFPLTVTSAQKNPTAFYLCASSRDRTNYGYTFGSGTRLTVV.

V gene TRBV7-9 combines with J gene TRBJ1-1; perhaps TRBD1 as D (5 bases). Trimming took off 2 bases at V and 8 bases at J, with 9 bases between the two ends. CDR3 size: 12 residues. From germline, CDR1 is SEHNR and CDR2 FQNEAQ (reference sequence). DNA for the CDR3: TGTGCCAGCAGCTTACTCTGGGGCGAAGCTTTCTTT. Its protein is CASSLLWGEAFF.

This clone has only one observation. The gene calls are TRBV4-1 and TRBJ1-2, with a weak D call TRBD1 (6 bases). CDR1 is MGHRA and CDR2 is YSYEKL in the germline V gene. Deletions cut 0 bases from V and 0 bases from J, with 8 bases between. This CDR3 spans 15 amino acids. This CDR3 is CASSQDRDTNYGYTF. In DNA form, the CDR3 reads TGCGCCAGCAGCCAAGACCGGGACACTAACTATGGCTACACCTTC.

This chain connects TRBV5-1 to TRBJ1-1; weak D call: TRBD1 (5 bases). This CDR3 has 12 amino acids. Trimming cost V 4 bases and J 6 bases, with 10 bases left between them. Per germline, CDR1 SGHRS and CDR2 YFSETQ. Here the CDR3 DNA reads TGCGCCAGCAGCCGGTGGGGCGCTGAAGCTTTCTTT. Amino acid sequence: CASSRWGAEAFF.

This chain joins TRBV2 and TRBJ1-4, with 7 positions matching TRBD1. J was trimmed by 0 bases and V by 4 bases; bases with no gene match: 14. This CDR3 comprises 19 residues. The germline CDR1 and CDR2 sequences are SNHLY and FYNNEI. CDR3 nucleotide sequence: TGTGCCAGCAGTGCCGGAAGGGGGCGCGGGGCTCCAACTAATGAAAAACTGTTTTTT. This sequence encodes CASSAGRGRGAPTNEKLFF.

The chain couples TRBV4-1 to TRBJ1-4, with D perhaps TRBD1 (5 bases). Per the germline V gene, CDR1 is MGHRA and CDR2 is YSYEKL. The CDR3 extends over 15 amino acids. V lost 0 bases and J 4 bases, leaving 9 bases between the germline ends. CDR3: CASSQDRAYNEKLFF. The CDR3, as DNA: TGCGCCAGCAGCCAAGACAGGGCGTATAATGAAAAACTGTTTTTT.

The V gene is TRBV7-2, the J gene TRBJ2-2; D possibly corresponds to TRBD2 (5 bases). The CDR3 has 15 residues. V was clipped by 5 bases and J by 7 bases, with 17 bases between them. Germline V gives CDR1 SGHTA, CDR2 FQGNSA. In nucleotides, the CDR3 is TGTGCCAGCAGCCCCCGTGAGAGGGTCGGCGGGGAGCTGTTTTTT. This translates into CASSPRERVGGELFF.

The chain links TRBV9 to TRBJ2-3; D unresolved. The CDR3 is 15 amino acids. Per the germline V gene, CDR1 is SGDLS and CDR2 is YYNGEE. Deletions cut 3 bases from V and 0 bases from J, with 11 bases between. CDR3 amino acids: CASSAAFGSTDTQYF. The CDR3 bases are TGTGCCAGCAGCGCAGCGTTCGGTAGCACAGATACGCAGTATTTT.

This chain uses TRBV7-3 with TRBJ1-2, with D maybe TRBD1 (6 bases). The CDR3 loop spans 15 amino acids. Trimming took off 3 bases at V and 5 bases at J, with 16 bases between the two ends. In germline, CDR1 is SGHTA, CDR2 FQGTGA. CDR3 residues: CASSFGRGGTYGYTF. The CDR3 DNA follows: TGTGCCAGCAGCTTTGGTCGAGGGGGAACATATGGCTACACCTTC.

The rearrangement uses TRBV9 and TRBJ2-3; 9 bases align to TRBD1. The CDR3 has 15 residues. Per germline, CDR1 SGDLS and CDR2 YYNGEE. The V segment lost 3 bases and the J segment 0 bases; nucleotides outside the gene matches: 2. The CDR3 reads CASSAGTGSTDTQYF. Written as DNA, the CDR3 is TGTGCCAGCAGCGCGGGGACAGGGAGCACAGATACGCAGTATTTT.

This sequence joins TRBV7-8 and TRBJ1-2, with D uncertain. The germline CDR1 and CDR2 sequences are SGHVS and FQNEAQ. This CDR3 has 12 residues. With 4 bases removed from V and 2 bases from J, the gap between germline ends came to 5 bases. DNA for the CDR3: TGTGCCAGCAGCTCGGAGAACTATGGCTACACCTTC. It specifies CASSSENYGYTF.

V and J are TRBV12-5 and TRBJ2-1; D is possibly TRBD2 (5 bases). The CDR3 runs to 16 residues. Germline CDR1 reads LGHNT; CDR2 reads FRNRAP. The ends were cut back, 2 bases at V and 3 bases at J, with 14 bases in the middle. The CDR3 region has the DNA TGTGCTAGTGGTTTGCGCGAAAGAGGGCTCTACAATGAGCAGTTCTTC. Protein: CASGLRERGLYNEQFF.

The genes are TRBV4-3 and TRBJ2-5; D possibly corresponds to TRBD2 (5 bases). CDR1 LGHNA and CDR2 YSLEER come from the germline V gene. CDR3 size: 13 residues. V lost 4 bases and J lost 5, with 11 bases in between. CDR3 residues: CASSPGIGETQYF. CDR3 coding DNA: TGCGCCAGCAGCCCCGGGATTGGCGAGACCCAGTACTTC.

This chain uses TRBV19 with TRBJ1-2; possible D gene TRBD1, 6 bases. CDR3 length equals 11 residues. Germline V lookup: CDR1 LNHDA, CDR2 SQIVND (reference sequence). The V end was cut by 8 bases, the J end by 8 bases, with 12 bases between. CDR3 sequence: CASLTGFGYTF. In DNA, the CDR3 is TGTGCCAGTTTGACAGGTTTCGGCTACACCTTC.

The rearrangement joins TRBV4-1 to TRBJ1-1; weak D call: TRBD1 (6 bases). This CDR3 has 14 residues. Trimming removed 5 bases from V and 2 bases from J, with 12 bases in between. CDR1 and CDR2 (germline): MGHRA, YSYEKL. Here the CDR3 reads CASSLGQSNTEAFF. The CDR3 DNA reads as TGCGCCAGCAGCTTGGGACAATCAAACACTGAAGCTTTCTTT.

The chain uses TRBV19 and TRBJ1-1, with D possibly TRBD1 on 5 matching bases. With 2 bases removed from V and 11 bases from J, the gap between germline ends came to 12 bases. Germline V gene lookup returns CDR1 LNHDA and CDR2 SQIVND (reference sequence). CDR3 size: 12 residues. The CDR3 DNA sequence: TGTGCCAGTAGTATATCAGGGTATGAGGCTTTCTTT. This encodes CASSISGYEAFF.